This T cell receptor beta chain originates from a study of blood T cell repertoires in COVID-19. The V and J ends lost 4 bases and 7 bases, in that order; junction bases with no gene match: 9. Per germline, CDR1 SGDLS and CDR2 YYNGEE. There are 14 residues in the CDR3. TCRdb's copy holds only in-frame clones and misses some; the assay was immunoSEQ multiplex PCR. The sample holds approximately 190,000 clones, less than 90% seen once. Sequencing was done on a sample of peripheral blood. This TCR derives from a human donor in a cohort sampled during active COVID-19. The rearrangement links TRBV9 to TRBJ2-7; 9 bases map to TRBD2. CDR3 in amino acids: CASSPAGGPREQYF. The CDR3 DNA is TGTGCCAGCAGCCCGGCGGGAGGGCCCCGGGAGCAGTACTTC.